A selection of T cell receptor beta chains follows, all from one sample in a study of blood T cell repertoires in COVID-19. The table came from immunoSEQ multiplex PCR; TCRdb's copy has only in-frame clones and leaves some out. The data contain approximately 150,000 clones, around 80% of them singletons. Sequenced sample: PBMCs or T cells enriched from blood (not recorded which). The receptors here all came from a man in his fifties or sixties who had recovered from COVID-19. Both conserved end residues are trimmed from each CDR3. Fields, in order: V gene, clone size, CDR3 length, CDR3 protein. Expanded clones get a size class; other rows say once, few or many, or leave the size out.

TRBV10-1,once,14,ASSTFRGRSHYGYT
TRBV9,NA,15,ASSPYPLDSPENIQY
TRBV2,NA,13,ASRLLAGGLKTQY
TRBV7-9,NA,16,ASSRPRQAAGNNSPLH
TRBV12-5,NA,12,ASGLVLERRGYT
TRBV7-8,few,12,ASSRGAYNSPLH
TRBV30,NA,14,AWRTPPPGITSPLH
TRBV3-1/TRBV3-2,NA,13,ASSHKLRGGDTQY
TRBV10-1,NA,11,ASRRGHDTEAF
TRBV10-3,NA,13,AISESGTSGYEQY
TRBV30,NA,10,AWGGQNYGYT
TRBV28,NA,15,ASSYEGGGYGNTEAF
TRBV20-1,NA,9,SASGRNEQF
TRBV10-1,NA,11,ASSHQRDTEAF
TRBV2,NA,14,ASSEAGGGRNEKLF
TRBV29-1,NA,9,SVHRDRFDF
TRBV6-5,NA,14,ASSYRWDSLNSPLH
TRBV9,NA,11,ASSVDTDYEQY
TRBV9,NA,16,ASSVGSREEVFGNTIY
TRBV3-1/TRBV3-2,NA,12,ASNLAGGRGELF
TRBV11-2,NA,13,ASSYTSGVGTEAF
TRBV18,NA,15,ASSPFSLGTDNSPLH
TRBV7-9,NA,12,ASSLEGVTGELF
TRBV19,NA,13,ASIRDRGFNGELF
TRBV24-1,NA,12,ATSPTGGYNEQF
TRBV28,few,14,ARGLAGGAIVDTQY
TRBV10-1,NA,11,ASSASGAYEQY
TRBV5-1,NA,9,ASSSQETQY
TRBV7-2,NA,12,ASSLVIVNSPLH
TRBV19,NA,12,ASSTRDRGHEQF
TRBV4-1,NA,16,ASSQDWFLAGSTDTQY
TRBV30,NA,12,AWSGALINSPLH
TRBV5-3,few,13,ARSLTPTRGGEAF
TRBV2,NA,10,ASLREGEKAF
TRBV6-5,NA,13,ASSYSGEGVTEAF
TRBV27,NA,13,ASSLNGPRGYGYT
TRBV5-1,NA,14,ASSPGPSGVYNEQF
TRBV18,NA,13,ASSPPSRARYGYT
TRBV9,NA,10,ASIRGGHEQY
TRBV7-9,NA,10,ASSLTRGEAF
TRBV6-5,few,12,ASSSDRVGYEQY
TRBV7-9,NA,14,ASSLSGQAGANVLT
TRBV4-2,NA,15,ASSQDRSSGGAETQY
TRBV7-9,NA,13,ASSQDRGPTRGYT
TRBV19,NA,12,ASTPRGNNSPLH
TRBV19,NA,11,ASSIRDRPVGI
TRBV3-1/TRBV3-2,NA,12,ASREAGLIGELF
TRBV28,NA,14,ASSLFGGTSNQPQH
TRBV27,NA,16,ASSSGTSGVRHTGELF
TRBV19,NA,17,ASSIDRSTLMTGRLGYT